This TCR beta chain was observed in a study of graft-versus-host responses after intestinal transplantation. For the study at large: Transplants given to recipients were multivisceral, liver-intestinal, or isolated intestinal.

Turning to this clone: Its specificity is not known.

Study-level results: GvH clones appeared in recipient marrow, some first in ileum or blood. Researchers found peak circulating GvH clone levels linked to early post-transplant HvG declines.

The method was immunoSEQ multiplex PCR; TCRdb's version includes in-frame clones alone and lacks a portion of them. This sample yields under 100,000 clones, of which over 75% are seen a single time; 16% belongs to the top ten. The CDR3 runs 13 residues. The germline gives CDR1 SGHAT, CDR2 FQNNGV. Trimming removed 7 bases from V and 4 bases from J, with 13 bases in between. The V and J genes are TRBV11-2 and TRBJ1-2, with a tentative D call TRBD1 (6 bases). Sequenced material: PBMCs, taken approximately 420 days after intestinal transplant. This TCR came from a human patient who received an intestinal transplant, so some T cells may come from the graft donor. The CDR3 sequence is CASTHPDSYGYTF. As DNA, the CDR3 is TGTGCCAGCACCCATCCGGACAGCTATGGCTACACCTTC.